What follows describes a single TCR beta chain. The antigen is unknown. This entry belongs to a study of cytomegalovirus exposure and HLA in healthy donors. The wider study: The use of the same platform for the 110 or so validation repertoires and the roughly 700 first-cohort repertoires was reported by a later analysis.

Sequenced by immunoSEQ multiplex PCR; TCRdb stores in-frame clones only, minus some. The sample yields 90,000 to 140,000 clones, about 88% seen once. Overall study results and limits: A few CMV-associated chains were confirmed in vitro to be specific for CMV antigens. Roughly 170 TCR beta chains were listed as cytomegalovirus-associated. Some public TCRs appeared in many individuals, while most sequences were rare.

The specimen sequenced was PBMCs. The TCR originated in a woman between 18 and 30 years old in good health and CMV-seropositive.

CDR3 DNA: TGTGCCAGTGAACGGGGTCAAGAGACCCAGTACTTC. It is translated as CASERGQETQYF. The chain recombines TRBV6-6 with TRBJ2-5; tentative D call: TRBD2 (5 bases). This CDR3 spans 12 amino acids. Looked up from germline, CDR1 is MNHNY and CDR2 is SVGAGI (reference sequence). Trimming pared 9 bases from V and 2 bases from J, leaving 10 bases between.